Shown below are 22 T cell receptor beta chains from a single sample sequenced in a study of T cell repertoires in cytomegalovirus infection. One entry per CDR3 protein, called by TCRdb with MiXCR from the reads. Found here are 490,000 or so distinct CDR3 sequences, 10% to 12% of them singletons; the top ten hold more than 8.5%. Input material: PBMCs. These receptors were taken from a human donor in good health (CMV status not recorded). Some clones in this sample may be carry-over from other donors' samples.

This clonotype was seen repeatedly, ten times or more. The V and J genes are TRBV7-9 and TRBJ2-5; D may be TRBD1 (6 bases). V lost 5 bases, J lost 1 base, and 11 bases lay in between. Germline loops: CDR1 SEHNR, CDR2 FQNEAQ (reference sequence). The CDR3 sequence is 14 residues long. CDR3 in DNA: TGTGCCAGCAGCCCCACGGACAGCCAAGAGACCCAGTACTTC. It yields the protein CASSPTDSQETQYF.

The CDR3 reads CSVTDSVWAAGEQYF. Written as DNA, the CDR3 is TGCAGCGTAACGGACAGTGTCTGGGCTGCGGGGGAGCAGTACTTC. This chain links TRBV29-1 with TRBJ2-7; D tentatively reads TRBD1 or TRBD2 (6 bases each). The CDR3 runs to 15 residues. Germline loops: CDR1 SQVTM, CDR2 ANQGSEA. Deletions cut 6 bases from V and 7 bases from J, with 25 bases between.

This sequence joins TRBV15 and TRBJ1-2; no firm D call. Trimming cost V 0 bases and J 7 bases, with 12 bases left between them. The germline CDR1 and CDR2 sequences are LNHNV and YYDKDF (reference sequence). CDR3 length: 14 amino acids. CDR3 residues: CATSRDGPLGGYTF. The CDR3 nucleotides are TGTGCCACCAGCAGAGATGGACCTTTGGGTGGCTACACCTTC.

This clonotype was observed at least ten times. The rearrangement joins TRBV12-3 or TRBV12-4 to TRBJ2-7, with a possible D match to TRBD1 (5 bases). The germline V and J ends were trimmed by 6 bases and 0 bases, with 12 bases remaining between them. The CDR3 contains 14 residues. The CDR3 protein is CASRLQADSYEQYF. In DNA form, the CDR3 reads TGTGCCAGCAGACTACAGGCGGACTCCTACGAGCAGTACTTC.

This clonotype was found a few times. The chain couples TRBV19 to TRBJ2-7, with 11 bases fitting TRBD1. The J segment lost 4 bases and the V segment lost 5 bases, leaving 16 bases of the junction unmatched. The CDR3 length is 18 residues. Germline CDR1 LNHDA, CDR2 SQIVND (reference sequence). The CDR3 is CASSPRSPRTGGSYEQYF. CDR3 nucleotide sequence: TGTGCCAGTAGTCCACGATCGCCAAGGACAGGGGGCTCGTACGAGCAGTACTTC.

The chain recombines TRBV27 with TRBJ2-1; 7 bases map to TRBD1. The germline CDR1 and CDR2 sequences are MNHEY and SMNVEV (reference sequence). V gave up 5 bases and J gave up 12 bases; unmatched junction bases: 4. This CDR3 spans 11 amino acids. CDR3 sequence: CASSIDRVQFF. CDR3 DNA: TGTGCCAGCAGTATCGACAGGGTGCAGTTCTTC.

This clonotype was seen at least ten times. CDR3 residues: CASSFGNNEQFF. The DNA of the CDR3 is TGTGCCAGCAGTTTTGGTAACAATGAGCAGTTCTTC. This chain links TRBV28 with TRBJ2-1; D remains unclear. The CDR3 runs 12 residues. Between the trimmed V and J ends, which lost 3 bases and 5 bases, there was a span of 5 bases. Germline values: CDR1 MDHEN, CDR2 SYDVKM.

In regard to this clonotype: A much larger clone differs by one base, so this may be a read error. The gene calls are TRBV18 and TRBJ1-1; 9 positions agree with TRBD1. The CDR3 spans 16 residues. Per the germline V gene, CDR1 is KGHSH and CDR2 is LQKENI. Here the CDR3 DNA reads TGTGCCAGCTCACCACCGGGGACAGGGTCGACCACTGAAGCTTCCTTT. This gives the protein CASSPPGTGSTTEASF.

On this clonotype: A much larger clone lies a single base off, so this may be a read error. The chain recombines TRBV5-6 with TRBJ2-7, with 7 bases matching TRBD1. This CDR3 region has 13 residues. Losses at the gene ends were 4 bases for V and 2 bases for J; bases not matched to a gene: 3. Germline CDR1 is SGHDT and CDR2 is YYEEEE. CDR3 region: CASSPTGTYEQYF. The CDR3 coding sequence is TGTGCCAGCAGCCCGACAGGGACCTACGAGCAGTACTTC. Full variable domain (rest looked up from reference TRBV5-6 and TRBJ2-7): DAGVTQSPTHLIKTRGQQVTLRCSPKSGHDTVSWYQQALGQGPQFIFQYYEEEERQRGNFPDRFSGHQFPNYSSELNVNALLLGDSALYLCASSPTGTYEQYFGPGTRLTVT.

The table lists this clonotype with many counts. The chain has TRBV6-1 and TRBJ1-1; D gene ambiguous. Trimming removed 8 bases at V and 4 bases at J, with 14 bases between. The CDR3 loop spans 13 amino acids. From germline, CDR1 is MNHNS and CDR2 SASEGT. CDR3 in DNA: TGTGCCAGCGGGGTGATGGGGAGCACTGAAGCTTTCTTT. Amino acids: CASGVMGSTEAFF.

This clonotype occurred many times. This chain's CDR3 is CASSIGERVRTGELFF. The CDR3 DNA reads as TGTGCCAGTAGTATAGGAGAGAGGGTGAGGACCGGGGAGCTGTTTTTT. The V call is TRBV19, the J call TRBJ2-2; perhaps TRBD2 as D (5 bases). The CDR3 has 16 amino acids. Trimming cost V 1 base and J 5 bases, with 14 bases left between them. The germline gives CDR1 LNHDA, CDR2 SQIVND (reference sequence).

There are many counts of this clonotype. The V gene is TRBV28, the J gene TRBJ2-6; weak D call: TRBD1 (6 bases). The germline CDR1 and CDR2 sequences are MDHEN and SYDVKM. Between the trimmed V and J ends, which lost 6 bases and 1 base, there was a span of 10 bases. CDR3 size: 15 residues. As DNA, the CDR3 is TGTGCCAGCAGGGAAACAGGGTCTGGGGCCAACGTCCTGACTTTC. Protein product: CASRETGSGANVLTF.

The CDR3 sequence: CSAISGSDFLVDEQFF. The DNA for the CDR3 is TGCAGTGCGATTAGCGGGAGTGATTTTCTGGTCGATGAGCAGTTCTTC. J is TRBJ2-1 and V is TRBV20-1, with 9 positions matching TRBD2. Trimming removed 6 bases from V and 8 bases from J; junction bases left unmatched: 17. Germline V gene lookup returns CDR1 DFQATT and CDR2 SNEGSKA (reference sequence). The CDR3 runs to 16 residues.

This chain joins TRBV2 and TRBJ1-5; D call uncertain. V gave up 6 bases and J gave up 0 bases, with 12 bases separating them. Germline-derived CDR1 and CDR2 are SNHLY and FYNNEI. The length of the CDR3 is 15 residues. The CDR3 region is CASRREQNSNQPQHF. The CDR3 nucleotides read TGTGCCAGCAGGAGGGAACAGAATAGCAATCAGCCCCAGCATTTT. Combining the CDR3 with reference TRBV2 and TRBJ1-5 gives the whole variable domain EPEVTQTPSHQVTQMGQEVILRCVPISNHLYFYWYRQILGQKVEFLVSFYNNEISEKSEIFDDQFSVERPDGSNFTLKIRSTKLEDSAMYFCASRREQNSNQPQHFGDGTRLSIL.

The DNA for the CDR3 is TGTGCCAGCAGGTCTAGACAGGGCAGCGGCAATGAGCAGTTCTTC. Translation: CASRSRQGSGNEQFF. This chain joins TRBV2 and TRBJ2-1; TRBD1 agrees at 7 bases. V shed 6 bases and J 6 bases; nucleotides not matched to a gene: 11. CDR3 length: 15 residues. CDR1 and CDR2 from the germline V gene are SNHLY and FYNNEI.

This clonotype was counted at least ten times. The chain combines TRBV7-2 with TRBJ1-1, with D possibly being TRBD1 (5 bases). The CDR3 spans 15 residues. V was cut by 0 bases and J by 0 bases, with 8 bases left in between. Germline loops: CDR1 SGHTA, CDR2 FQGNSA. The CDR3, as DNA: TGTGCCAGCAGCTTAGCCCCAGGGTTGAACACTGAAGCTTTCTTT. Encoded protein: CASSLAPGLNTEAFF.

This clonotype was counted at least ten times. The rearrangement links TRBV7-7 to TRBJ2-5, with 7 bases identical to TRBD2. Germline-derived CDR1 and CDR2 are SSHAT and FNYEAQ (reference sequence). This CDR3 has 17 residues. Losses at the gene ends were 1 base for V and 5 bases for J; bases not matched to a gene: 13. CDR3 DNA: TGTGCCAGCAGCTTAGGCGCCGACCCTCGGGGGGTCGAGACCCAGTACTTC. It specifies CASSLGADPRGVETQYF. Complete variable domain (other parts from reference TRBV7-7 and TRBJ2-5): GAGVSQSPRYKVTKRGQDVTLRCDPISSHATLYWYQQALGQGPEFLTYFNYEAQPDKSGLPSDRFSAERPEGSISTLTIQRTEQRDSAMYRCASSLGADPRGVETQYFGPGTRLLVL.

Notes on this clonotype: Possible read error: a much larger clone is one base away. The chain joins TRBV27 to TRBJ2-1; maybe TRBD1 (7 bases). CDR3 length: 15 amino acids. Germline CDR1 is MNHEY and CDR2 is SMNVEV (reference sequence). DNA of the CDR3: TGTGCCAGCAGTCCCGCGGGACAGCCCTACAATGAGCTGTTCTTC. Translating gives CASSPAGQPYNELFF.

J is TRBJ2-5 and V is TRBV5-4; 13 nucleotides match TRBD2. Germline CDR1 SGHNT, CDR2 YYREEE (reference sequence). The CDR3 has 17 residues. The ends lost 3 bases at V and 0 bases at J; junction bases unmatched: 5. The CDR3 sequence: CASSSGTSGEYQETQYF. The CDR3 bases are TGTGCCAGCAGCTCGGGGACTAGCGGGGAATACCAAGAGACCCAGTACTTC.

The sample holds many counts of this clonotype. The V and J genes are TRBV27 and TRBJ1-4, with D unresolved. The germline V gene has CDR1 MNHEY and CDR2 SMNVEV (reference sequence). This CDR3 region has 12 residues. V was trimmed by 4 bases and J by 8 bases, leaving 8 bases between them. In nucleotides, the CDR3 is TGTGCCAGCAGTTCGGGTGGGGAAAAACTGTTTTTT. This codes for CASSSGGEKLFF.

In its sample, this clonotype was seen a few times. A much larger clone is a single base away; this may be a read error. V and J are TRBV13 and TRBJ1-6; D is uncertain. The CDR3 is 14 amino acids. Trimming removed 3 bases at V and 0 bases at J, with 3 bases between. Per germline, CDR1 PRHDT and CDR2 FYEKMQ (reference sequence). CDR3 region: CASSFSSYNSPLHF. The CDR3 DNA follows: TGTGCCAGCAGCTTCAGCTCCTATAATTCACCCCTCCACTTT.

This clonotype has ten or more counts. This chain links TRBV12-3 or TRBV12-4 with TRBJ2-2; D gene uncertain. Trimming left V 5 bases short and J 8 bases short, with 18 bases between. The length of the CDR3 is 15 residues. The CDR3 here is CASSQPPPTEGELFF. CDR3 nucleotide sequence: TGTGCCAGCAGTCAGCCTCCCCCGACCGAGGGGGAGCTGTTTTTT.